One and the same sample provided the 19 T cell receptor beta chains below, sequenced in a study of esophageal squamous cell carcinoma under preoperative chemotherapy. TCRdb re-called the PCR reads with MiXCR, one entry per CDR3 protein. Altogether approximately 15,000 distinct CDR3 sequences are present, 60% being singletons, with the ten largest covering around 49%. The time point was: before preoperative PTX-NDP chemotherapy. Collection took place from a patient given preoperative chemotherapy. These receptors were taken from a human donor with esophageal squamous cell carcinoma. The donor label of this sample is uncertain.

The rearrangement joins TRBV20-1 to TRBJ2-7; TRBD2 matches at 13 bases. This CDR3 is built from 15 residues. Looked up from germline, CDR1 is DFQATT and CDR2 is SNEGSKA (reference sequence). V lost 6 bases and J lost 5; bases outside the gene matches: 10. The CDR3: CSAEAPGLAGDEQYF. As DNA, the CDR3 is TGCAGTGCCGAGGCACCAGGACTAGCGGGAGACGAGCAGTACTTC.

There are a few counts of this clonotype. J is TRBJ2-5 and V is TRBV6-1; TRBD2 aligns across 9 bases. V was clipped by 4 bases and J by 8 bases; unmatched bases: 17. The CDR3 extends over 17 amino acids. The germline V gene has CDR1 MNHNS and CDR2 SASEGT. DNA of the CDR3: TGTGCCAGCAGTGCGGGCGGGGGGGGGCGTGGCCCAGATACCCAGTACTTC. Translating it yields CASSAGGGGRGPDTQYF.

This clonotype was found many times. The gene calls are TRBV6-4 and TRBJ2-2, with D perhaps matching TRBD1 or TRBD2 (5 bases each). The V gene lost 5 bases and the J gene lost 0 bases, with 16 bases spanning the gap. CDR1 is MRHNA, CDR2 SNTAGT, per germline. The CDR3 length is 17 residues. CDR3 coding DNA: TGTGCCAGCAGTCCAGGGAGAGGACTGCCGAACACCGGGGAGCTGTTTTTT. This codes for CASSPGRGLPNTGELFF.

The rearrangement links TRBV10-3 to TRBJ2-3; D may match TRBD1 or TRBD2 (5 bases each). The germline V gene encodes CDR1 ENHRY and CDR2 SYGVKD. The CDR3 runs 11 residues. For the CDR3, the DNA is TGTGGGGGCAGCTCCGGAGGCACGCAGTATTTT. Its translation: CGGSSGGTQYF.

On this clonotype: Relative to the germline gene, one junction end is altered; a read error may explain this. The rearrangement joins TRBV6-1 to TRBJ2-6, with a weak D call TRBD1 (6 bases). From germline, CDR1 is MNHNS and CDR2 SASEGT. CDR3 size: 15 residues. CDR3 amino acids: CASSVQGAGANVLTF. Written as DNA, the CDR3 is TGTGCCAGCAGTGTACAGGGTGCTGGGGCCAACGTCCTGACTTTT.

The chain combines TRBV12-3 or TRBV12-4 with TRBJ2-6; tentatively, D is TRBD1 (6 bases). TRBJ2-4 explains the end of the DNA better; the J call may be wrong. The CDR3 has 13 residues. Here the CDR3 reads CAGPCSGANVQYF. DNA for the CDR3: TGTGCCGGGCCGTGCTCAGGGGCCAACGTTCAGTACTTC.

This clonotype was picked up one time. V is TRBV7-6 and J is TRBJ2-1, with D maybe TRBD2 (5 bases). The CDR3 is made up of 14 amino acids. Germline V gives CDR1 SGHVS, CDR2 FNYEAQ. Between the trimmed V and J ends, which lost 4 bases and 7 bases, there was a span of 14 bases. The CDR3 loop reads CASSSRLRGNEQFF. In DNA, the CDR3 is TGTGCCAGCAGCTCGAGGCTTCGGGGAAATGAGCAGTTCTTC.

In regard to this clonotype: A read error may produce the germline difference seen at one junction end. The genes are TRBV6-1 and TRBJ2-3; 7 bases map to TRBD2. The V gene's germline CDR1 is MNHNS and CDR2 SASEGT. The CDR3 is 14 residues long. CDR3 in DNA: TGTGCCAGCAGGGGAGGGTTCGCCTCAAATACGCAGTATTTC. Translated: CASRGGFASNTQYF.

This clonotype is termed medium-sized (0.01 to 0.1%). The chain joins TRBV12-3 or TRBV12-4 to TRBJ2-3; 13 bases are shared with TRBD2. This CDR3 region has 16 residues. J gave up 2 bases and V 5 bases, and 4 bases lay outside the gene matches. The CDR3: CASSTTSGGATDTQYF. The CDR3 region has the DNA TGTGCCAGCAGTACTACTAGCGGGGGGGCCACAGATACGCAGTATTTT.

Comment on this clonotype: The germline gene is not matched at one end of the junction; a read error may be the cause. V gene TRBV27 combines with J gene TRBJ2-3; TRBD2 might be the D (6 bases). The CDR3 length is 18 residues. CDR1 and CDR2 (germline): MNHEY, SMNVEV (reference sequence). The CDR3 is CASSFAGTGGRDRETQYF. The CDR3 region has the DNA TGTGCCAGCAGTTTCGCGGGGACTGGCGGCAGGGACCGGGAGACGCAGTATTTC.

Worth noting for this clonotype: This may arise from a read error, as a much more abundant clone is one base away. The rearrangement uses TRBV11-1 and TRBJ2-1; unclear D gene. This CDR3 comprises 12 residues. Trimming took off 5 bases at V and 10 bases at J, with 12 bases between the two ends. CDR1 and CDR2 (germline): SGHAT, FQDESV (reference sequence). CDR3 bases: TGTGCCAGCAGCATCTCCCCGTACGAGCAGTTCTTC. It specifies CASSISPYEQFF.

The chain's CDR3 is CAGTGARDQETQYF. CDR3 nucleotides: TGTGCGGGCACTGGGGCCAGGGACCAAGAGACCCAGTACTTC. The chain couples TRBV6-1 to TRBJ2-5, with D perhaps matching TRBD1 (5 bases). In germline, CDR1 is MNHNS, CDR2 SASEGT. CDR3 length: 14 amino acids.

The DNA of the CDR3 is TGCAGCGTTGTACTCTCTAGCGGGAGGGGTCCTGAGCAGTTCTTC. As protein: CSVVLSSGRGPEQFF. V usage is TRBV29-1 and J usage is TRBJ2-1; TRBD2 aligns across 12 bases. Germline values: CDR1 SQVTM, CDR2 ANQGSEA. V shed 4 bases and J 9 bases; nucleotides not matched to a gene: 10. The CDR3 loop spans 15 amino acids.

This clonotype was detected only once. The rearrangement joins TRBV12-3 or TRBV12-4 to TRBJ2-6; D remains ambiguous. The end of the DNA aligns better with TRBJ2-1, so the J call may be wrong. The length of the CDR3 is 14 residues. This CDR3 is CASSLNGRGSEQFF. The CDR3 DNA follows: TGTGCCAGCAGTTTAAACGGCCGAGGCAGTGAGCAGTTCTTC.

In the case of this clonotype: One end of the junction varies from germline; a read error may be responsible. CDR3 sequence reads: CASRPLGGSAKDTQYF. For the CDR3, the DNA is TGTGCCAGCAGACCCCTGGGGGGGAGTGCCAAAGATACGCAGTACTTT. The V gene is TRBV6-1, the J gene TRBJ2-3; 7 bases match TRBD2. The CDR3 has 16 residues. The germline V gene has CDR1 MNHNS and CDR2 SASEGT.

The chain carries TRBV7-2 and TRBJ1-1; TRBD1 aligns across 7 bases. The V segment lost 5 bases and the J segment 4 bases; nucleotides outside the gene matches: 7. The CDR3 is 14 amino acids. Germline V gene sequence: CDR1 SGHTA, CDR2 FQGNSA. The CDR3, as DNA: TGTGCCAGCAGCGACCCGACAGGGCCCACTGAAGCTTTCTTT. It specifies CASSDPTGPTEAFF. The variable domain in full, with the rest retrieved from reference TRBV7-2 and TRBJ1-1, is GAGVSQSPSNKVTEKGKDVELRCDPISGHTALYWYRQSLGQGLEFLIYFQGNSAPDKSGLPSDRFSAERTGGSVSTLTIQRTQQEDSAVYLCASSDPTGPTEAFFGQGTRLTVV.

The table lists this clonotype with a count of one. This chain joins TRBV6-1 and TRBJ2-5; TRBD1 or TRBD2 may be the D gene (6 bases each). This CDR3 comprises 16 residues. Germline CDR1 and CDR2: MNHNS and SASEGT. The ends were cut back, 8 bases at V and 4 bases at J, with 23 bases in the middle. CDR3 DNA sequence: TGTGCCAGCGGGGGCAACGGGGGCCGTGACCCAGAGACCCAGTACTTC. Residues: CASGGNGGRDPETQYF.

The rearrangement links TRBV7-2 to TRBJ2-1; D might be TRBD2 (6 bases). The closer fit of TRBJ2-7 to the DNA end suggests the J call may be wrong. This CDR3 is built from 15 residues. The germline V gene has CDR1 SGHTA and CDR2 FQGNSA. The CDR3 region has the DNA TGTGCCAGCAGCCCCAGCGGGTTTAGCTCCTACGAGCAGTACTTC. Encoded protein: CASSPSGFSSYEQYF.

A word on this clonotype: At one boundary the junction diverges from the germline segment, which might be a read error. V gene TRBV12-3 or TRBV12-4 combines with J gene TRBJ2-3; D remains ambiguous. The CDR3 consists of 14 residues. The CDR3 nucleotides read TGTGCCAGCAGGGAGCGTCTACCGGCAGAGACGCAGTACTTT. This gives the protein CASRERLPAETQYF.